This T cell receptor beta chain is drawn from a study of shared clonotypes between healthy human individuals. Data came from immunoSEQ multiplex PCR; TCRdb stores just in-frame clones and leaves some out. The data show millions of clones, just over 90% seen once. Germline V gene data show CDR1 as SSHAT and CDR2 as FNYEAQ (reference sequence). V lost 1 base, J lost 3 bases, and 11 bases lay in between. CDR3 length equals 15 residues. The chain combines TRBV7-7 with TRBJ2-3; tentative D call: TRBD2 (6 bases). The TCR originated in a man aged 18 to 35 in good health. Some clones in this sample may be carry-over from other donors' samples. The sample consisted of naive CD4+ T cells from PBMCs. Subset here: CD45RA+ positively selected. The CDR3: CASSLGNGRTDTQYF. In nucleotides, the CDR3 is TGTGCCAGCAGCTTAGGGAACGGGAGAACAGATACGCAGTATTTT. Full variable domain (rest looked up from reference TRBV7-7 and TRBJ2-3): GAGVSQSPRYKVTKRGQDVTLRCDPISSHATLYWYQQALGQGPEFLTYFNYEAQPDKSGLPSDRFSAERPEGSISTLTIQRTEQRDSAMYRCASSLGNGRTDTQYFGPGTRLTVL.